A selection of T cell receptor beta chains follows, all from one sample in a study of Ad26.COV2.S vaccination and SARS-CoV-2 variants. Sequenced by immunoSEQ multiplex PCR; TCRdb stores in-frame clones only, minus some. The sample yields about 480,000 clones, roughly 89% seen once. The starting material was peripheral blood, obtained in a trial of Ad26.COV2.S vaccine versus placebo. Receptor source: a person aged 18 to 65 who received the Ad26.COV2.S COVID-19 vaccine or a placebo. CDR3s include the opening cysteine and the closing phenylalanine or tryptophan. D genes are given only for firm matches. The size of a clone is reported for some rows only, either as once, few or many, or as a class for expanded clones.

TGTGCCAGCAGTGAAACCTTAATTGGGGCCTACGAGCAGTACTTC	CASSETLIGAYEQYF	TRBV6-1	NA	TRBJ2-7	once
TGTGCCAGCAGCTTAGGCGGTCAGAATAATGAAAAACTGTTTTTT	CASSLGGQNNEKLFF	TRBV7-9	NA	TRBJ1-4	NA
TGTGCCAGCAGGGAAAGCGGGCCCTCCTACGAGCAGTACTTC	CASRESGPSYEQYF	TRBV28	NA	TRBJ2-7	NA
TGTGCCAGCAGCTTGGGGACAGGGAAGGACTATGGCTACACCTTC	CASSLGTGKDYGYTF	TRBV7-2	TRBD1	TRBJ1-2	NA
TGTGCCAGTAGTCTTTCCCCATTAGGGGGGAGCTCCTACAATGAGCAGTTCTTC	CASSLSPLGGSSYNEQFF	TRBV19	NA	TRBJ2-1	NA
TGTGCCAGCAGCCCCTGGACAGGGATGGCGCCCCTCCACTTT	CASSPWTGMAPLHF	TRBV14	TRBD1	TRBJ1-6	NA
TGTGCCAGCAGCTCATCCGGGCCGGTCCGGTGGCAGGGAGATACGCAGTATTTT	CASSSSGPVRWQGDTQYF	TRBV21-1	NA	TRBJ2-3	once
TGCAGCGTGCGCCCTCCCTGGGCGGGAGCTCGGGAGACCCAGTACTTC	CSVRPPWAGARETQYF	TRBV29-1	TRBD2	TRBJ2-5	NA
TGTGCCAGCAGCCCAGGACAGCGGTACACTGAAGCTTTCTTT	CASSPGQRYTEAFF	TRBV3-1/TRBV3-2	NA	TRBJ1-1	NA
TGTGCCAGCAGGGGGACCTACGAGCAGTACTTC	CASRGTYEQYF	TRBV5-5	NA	TRBJ2-7	NA
TGTGCCAGCAGAGCGACTAGCGGGTCTTCGAGGGAGCTGTTTTTT	CASRATSGSSRELFF	TRBV4-2	TRBD2	TRBJ2-2	few
TGTGCCAGCCGGGGGGGGAACTCCTACGAGCAGTACTTC	CASRGGNSYEQYF	TRBV28	TRBD2	TRBJ2-7	NA
TGTGCCAGACCGGGACTAGCGGAATCCACAGATACGCAGTATTTT	CARPGLAESTDTQYF	TRBV25-1	TRBD2	TRBJ2-3	NA
TGTGCCAGCAGCGTAGGGGTCTCCTACAATGAGCAGTTCTTC	CASSVGVSYNEQFF	TRBV9	NA	TRBJ2-1	NA
TGTGCCAGCAGTGAACCGGGACAGGGCATTAATGAGCAGTTCTTC	CASSEPGQGINEQFF	TRBV25-1	TRBD1	TRBJ2-1	NA
TGTGCCAGCAGCCAAGATTTGGGGTCCTACAATGAGCAGTTCTTC	CASSQDLGSYNEQFF	TRBV14	NA	TRBJ2-1	NA
TGTGCCAGCAGCTCCTACTTGGGAGGTACGCAGTATTTT	CASSSYLGGTQYF	TRBV7-9	NA	TRBJ2-3	NA
TGTGCCAGCAGCTTAGGAGGGACTAGCGACCACGAGCAGTACTTC	CASSLGGTSDHEQYF	TRBV7-6	TRBD2	TRBJ2-7	NA
TGCGCCAGCAGCCAAGACGGGGACCGGGGGACTGAAGCTTTCTTT	CASSQDGDRGTEAFF	TRBV4-3	NA	TRBJ1-1	NA
TGTGCCAGCAGAACGGGGGGTGGTGGCTACACCTTC	CASRTGGGGYTF	TRBV28	NA	TRBJ1-2	NA
TGTGCCAGCAGCGAGGAGGGATTCAATCAGCCCCAGCATTTT	CASSEEGFNQPQHF	TRBV7-9	NA	TRBJ1-5	few
TGCGCCAGCAGCTTGGCCGGAATGTACCAAGAGACCCAGTACTTC	CASSLAGMYQETQYF	TRBV5-1	NA	TRBJ2-5	NA
TGTGCCAGCAGCTTAGAAACACAAGTATCGGGCTACACCTTC	CASSLETQVSGYTF	TRBV7-9	NA	TRBJ1-2	few
TGCGCCAGCACCCCAATAGGCGGCTGGGACAATGAGCAGTTCTTC	CASTPIGGWDNEQFF	TRBV4-1	NA	TRBJ2-1	NA
TGTGCCTGGAGTTCTGGGTTCAATGAGCAGTTCTTC	CAWSSGFNEQFF	TRBV30	NA	TRBJ2-1	NA
TGCAGCGTTGACGGGCGGGAGGGCCGCAATGAGCAGTTCTTC	CSVDGREGRNEQFF	TRBV29-1	TRBD2	TRBJ2-1	NA
TGCGCCAGCAGCTTGACAGTTTCCACAGATACGCAGTATTTT	CASSLTVSTDTQYF	TRBV5-1	NA	TRBJ2-3	few
TGTGCCAGCAGGGACCGAAACAATGAGCAGTTCTTC	CASRDRNNEQFF	TRBV28	NA	TRBJ2-1	NA